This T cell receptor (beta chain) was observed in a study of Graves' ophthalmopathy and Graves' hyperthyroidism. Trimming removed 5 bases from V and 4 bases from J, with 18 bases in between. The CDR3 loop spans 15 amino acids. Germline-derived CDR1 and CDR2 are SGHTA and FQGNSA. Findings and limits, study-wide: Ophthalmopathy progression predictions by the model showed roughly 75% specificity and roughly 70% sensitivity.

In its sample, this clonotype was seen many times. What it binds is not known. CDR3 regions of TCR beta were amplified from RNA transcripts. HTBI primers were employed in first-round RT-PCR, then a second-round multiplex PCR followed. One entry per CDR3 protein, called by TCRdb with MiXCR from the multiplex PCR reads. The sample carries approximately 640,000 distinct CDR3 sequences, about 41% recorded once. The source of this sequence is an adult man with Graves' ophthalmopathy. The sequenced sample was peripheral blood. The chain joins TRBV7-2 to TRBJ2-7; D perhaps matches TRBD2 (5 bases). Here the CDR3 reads CASSAQSGMQYEQYF. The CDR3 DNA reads TGTGCCAGCAGCGCACAATCCGGGATGCAATACGAGCAGTACTTC. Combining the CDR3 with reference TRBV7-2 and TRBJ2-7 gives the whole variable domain GAGVSQSPSNKVTEKGKDVELRCDPISGHTALYWYRQSLGQGLEFLIYFQGNSAPDKSGLPSDRFSAERTGGSVSTLTIQRTQQEDSAVYLCASSAQSGMQYEQYFGPGTRLTVT.